A selection of T cell receptor beta chains follows, all from one sample in a study of OX40 agonist ivuxolimab in advanced cancers. Clones were sequenced by immunoSEQ multiplex PCR, and TCRdb holds only the in-frame ones, with some missing. The profile shows tens of thousands of clones, roughly 94% of them singletons. This specimen was CD4+ or CD8+ T cells sorted from blood, taken in a trial of the OX40 agonist ivuxolimab. The receptors shown here come from an adult with an advanced solid tumor such as melanoma, head and neck, liver or kidney cancer. CDR3s include the opening cysteine and the closing phenylalanine or tryptophan. The order of the fields is clone size, V gene, CDR3 protein. Size tells how often a clone was seen (once, few, many) or the class of an expanded clone, and some rows leave it out.

clone size: NA
V gene: TRBV7-6
CDR3 protein: CASSPARAPSGNTIYF

clone size: NA
V gene: TRBV7-3
CDR3 protein: CASRERGWSSYNEQFF

clone size: NA
V gene: TRBV2
CDR3 protein: CASSGKTVVNEKLFF

clone size: NA
V gene: TRBV25-1
CDR3 protein: CASKLGGPNTGELFF

clone size: NA
V gene: TRBV9
CDR3 protein: CASSIGGYSEAFF

clone size: NA
V gene: TRBV5-1
CDR3 protein: CASSLLLSRGNTEAFF

clone size: NA
V gene: TRBV6-8
CDR3 protein: CASSGRQRRVENTIYF

clone size: NA
V gene: TRBV4-1
CDR3 protein: CASSQEGLAGTYNEQFF

clone size: NA
V gene: TRBV9
CDR3 protein: CASSGMNTEAFF

clone size: NA
V gene: TRBV10-3
CDR3 protein: CAIKKQGRREKLFF

clone size: NA
V gene: TRBV6-5
CDR3 protein: CASSYSFADSGNTIYF

clone size: NA
V gene: TRBV9
CDR3 protein: CASSVDGSRSSYEQYF

clone size: NA
V gene: TRBV4-1
CDR3 protein: CASSPGDTGELFF

clone size: NA
V gene: TRBV27
CDR3 protein: CASSSDSLLSRGELFF

clone size: NA
V gene: TRBV27
CDR3 protein: CASSPETPSYEQYF

clone size: once
V gene: TRBV7-9
CDR3 protein: CASSPPLNRVRGEAFF

clone size: NA
V gene: TRBV2
CDR3 protein: CASSEVGEGYEQYF

clone size: NA
V gene: TRBV7-9
CDR3 protein: CASSSGTEYGYTF

clone size: NA
V gene: TRBV29-1
CDR3 protein: CSVRPNSYEQYF

clone size: NA
V gene: TRBV29-1
CDR3 protein: CSVEAAPYEQYF

clone size: NA
V gene: TRBV27
CDR3 protein: CASSFTGGYEQFF

clone size: NA
V gene: TRBV11-2
CDR3 protein: CASSLDPSPNTEAFF

clone size: NA
V gene: TRBV11-3
CDR3 protein: CASSAGQYEQYF

clone size: NA
V gene: TRBV5-6
CDR3 protein: CASNPRQGIDGYTF

clone size: NA
V gene: TRBV9
CDR3 protein: CASSVGQGNGYTF

clone size: NA
V gene: TRBV18
CDR3 protein: CASSPGQAAYEQYF

clone size: NA
V gene: TRBV5-4
CDR3 protein: CASSSQGRTYNEQFF

clone size: few
V gene: TRBV27
CDR3 protein: CASGGGYGYTF

clone size: NA
V gene: TRBV19
CDR3 protein: CASTLRAGRFNEQYF